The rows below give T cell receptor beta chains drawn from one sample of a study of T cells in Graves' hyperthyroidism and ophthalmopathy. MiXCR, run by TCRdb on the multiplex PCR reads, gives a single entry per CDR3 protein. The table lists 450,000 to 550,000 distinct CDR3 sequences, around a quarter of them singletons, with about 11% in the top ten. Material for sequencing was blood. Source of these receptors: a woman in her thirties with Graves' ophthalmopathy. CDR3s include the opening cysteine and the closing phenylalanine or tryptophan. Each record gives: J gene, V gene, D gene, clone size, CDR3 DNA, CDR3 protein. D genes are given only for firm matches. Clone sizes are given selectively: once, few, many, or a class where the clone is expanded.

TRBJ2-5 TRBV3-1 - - TGTGCCAGCAGCCACTGGGAGACCCAGTACTTC CASSHWETQYF
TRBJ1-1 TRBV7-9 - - TGTGCCAGCAGCTTCCAGGACGGAATGAACACTGAAGCTTTCTTT CASSFQDGMNTEAFF
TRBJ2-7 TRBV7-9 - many TGTGCCAGCAGCTTAGCGGCTAGCCGATCCTACGAGCAGTACTTC CASSLAASRSYEQYF
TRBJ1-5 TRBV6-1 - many TGTGCCAGCAGTGAACTCGAACAGCCCCAGCATTTT CASSELEQPQHF
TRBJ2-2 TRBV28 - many TGTGCCAGCAGTTTTTCGGATACGGGGGTTCTCGCCGGGGAGCTGTTTTTT CASSFSDTGVLAGELFF
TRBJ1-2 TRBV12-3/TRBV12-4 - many TGTGCCAGCACTCCGGGACCGGACTATGGCTACACCTTC CASTPGPDYGYTF
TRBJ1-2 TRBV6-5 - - TGTGCCAGCAGTTACGTTGGGACGGCTGGCTACACCTTC CASSYVGTAGYTF
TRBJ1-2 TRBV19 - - TGTGCCAGTAGTATGTCTGGAGGGTTTGACTATGGCTTCACCTTC CASSMSGGFDYGFTF
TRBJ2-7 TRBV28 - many TGTGCCAGCAGTTTACGGGGACTTCCGTTATGGGAGCAGTACTTC CASSLRGLPLWEQYF
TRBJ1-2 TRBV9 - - TGTGCCAGCAGCGTAGCAGCAGGGACAAACTATGGCTACACCTTC CASSVAAGTNYGYTF
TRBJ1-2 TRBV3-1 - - TGTGCCAGCAGCCAAGGGACACCGAAGGACGGCTACACCTTC CASSQGTPKDGYTF
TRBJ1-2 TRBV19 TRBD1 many TGTGCCAGTAGGACCCAGACAGGGGGTACGAATGGCTACACCTTC CASRTQTGGTNGYTF
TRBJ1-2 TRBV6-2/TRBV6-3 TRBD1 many TGTGCCAGCAGACGTCGCCGGGGGACAGGGGTATTCTCTAGCGGCTACACCTTC CASRRRRGTGVFSSGYTF
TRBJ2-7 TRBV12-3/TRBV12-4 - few TGTGCCAGCAGTTTAGAGAGGGGGGTCGAGCAGTACTTC CASSLERGVEQYF
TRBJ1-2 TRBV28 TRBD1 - TGTGCCATCAGTTTGAGACAGGGTTATAATGGCTACACCTTC CAISLRQGYNGYTF
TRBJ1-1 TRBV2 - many TGTGCCAGCAGTGATGATATTGCAATGAACACTGAAGCTTTCTTT CASSDDIAMNTEAFF
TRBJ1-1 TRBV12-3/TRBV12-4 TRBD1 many TGTGCCAGCAGTTTTGAAATACAGGGGAGAGTCACTGAAGCTTTCTTT CASSFEIQGRVTEAFF
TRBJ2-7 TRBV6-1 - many TGTGCCAGCAGTGAGAGGACATCGGACGAGCAGTACTTC CASSERTSDEQYF
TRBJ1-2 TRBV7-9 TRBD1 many TGTGCCAGCAGCCCCCACACAGGGGGTGACTATGGCTACACCTTC CASSPHTGGDYGYTF
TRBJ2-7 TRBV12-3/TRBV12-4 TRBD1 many TGTGCCAGCAGGCTATCCGGGACAGGGGACTACGAGCAGTACTTC CASRLSGTGDYEQYF
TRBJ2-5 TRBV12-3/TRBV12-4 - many TGTGCCAGCAGTCCAGACAACCAAGAGACCCAGTACTTC CASSPDNQETQYF
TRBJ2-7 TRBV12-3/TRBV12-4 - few TGTGCCAGCAGTTTAAGGGCCGGGGCGGAGCAGTACTTC CASSLRAGAEQYF
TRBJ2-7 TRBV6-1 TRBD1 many TGTGCCAGCAGTGCTTACACCCGAGGGGGCGAGAGCTACGAGCAGTACTTC CASSAYTRGGESYEQYF
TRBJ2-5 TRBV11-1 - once TGTGCCAGCAGCTTATTTCTCATAAAGGGGGTACCAGCGAACCAGTACTTC CASSLFLIKGVPANQYF
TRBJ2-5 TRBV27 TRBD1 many TGTGCCAGCAGTATGGGACAGCACCAAGAGACCCAGTACTTC CASSMGQHQETQYF
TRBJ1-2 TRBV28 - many TGTGCCAGCAGTCCCCCCCGGGTCTATGGCTACACCTTC CASSPPRVYGYTF
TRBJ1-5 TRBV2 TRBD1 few TGTGCCAGCACCGAGGACAGGGGTTTTGATCAGCCCCAGCATTTT CASTEDRGFDQPQHF
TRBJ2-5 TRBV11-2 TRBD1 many TGTGCCAGCAGAAGGGGGACAGGGTTGGGAGAGACCCAGTACTTC CASRRGTGLGETQYF
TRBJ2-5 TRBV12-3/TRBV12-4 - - TGTGCCGTTTGTACAATCCAAGAGACCCAGTACTTC CAVCTIQETQYF
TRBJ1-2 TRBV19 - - TGTGCCAGTAGGGCCGAAAGAGGGGACATCTATGGCTACACCTTC CASRAERGDIYGYTF
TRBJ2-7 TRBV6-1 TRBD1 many TGTGCCAGCAGTGTACAGGGGGCCCGCTCCTACGAGCAGTACTTC CASSVQGARSYEQYF
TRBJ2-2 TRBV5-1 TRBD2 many TGCGCCAGCAGCTTGCGAGGACTAGCGCTTGTGTCGGACACCGGGGAGCTGTTTTTT CASSLRGLALVSDTGELFF
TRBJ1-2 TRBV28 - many TGTGCCAGCAGTTTCCTGGGGCCAGGGAATGGCTACACCTTC CASSFLGPGNGYTF
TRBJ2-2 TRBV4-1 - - TGCGCCAGCAGCCAAGTATTCGTCGGGGAGCTGTTTTTT CASSQVFVGELFF
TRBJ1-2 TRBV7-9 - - TGTGCCAGCAGCTTGAAGGGAAATGGTGGCTACACCTTC CASSLKGNGGYTF
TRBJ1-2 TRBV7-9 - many TGTGCCAGCAGCTTAGAGGGATCGGGTGGCTACACCTTC CASSLEGSGGYTF
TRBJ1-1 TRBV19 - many TGTGCCAGCGCCGTCATGGGAAACACTGAAGCTTTCTTT CASAVMGNTEAFF
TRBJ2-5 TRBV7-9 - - TGTGCCAGCAGCTTACCCACAGAGACCCAGTACTTC CASSLPTETQYF
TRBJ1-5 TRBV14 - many TGTGCCAGCAGCCAAGACAGGGGCGGCCAGCCCCAGCATTTT CASSQDRGGQPQHF
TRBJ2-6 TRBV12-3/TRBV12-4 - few TGTGCCAGCAGTTTACGAGGACGTTCTGGGGCCAACGTCCTGACTTTC CASSLRGRSGANVLTF
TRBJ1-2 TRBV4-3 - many TGCGCCAGCAGCCAAGATCGGGCAGCTACCTATGGCTACACCTTC CASSQDRAATYGYTF
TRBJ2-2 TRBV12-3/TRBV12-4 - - TGTGCCAGCAGCCGGACTATCGGGGGACACGGGGAGCTGTTTTTT CASSRTIGGHGELFF
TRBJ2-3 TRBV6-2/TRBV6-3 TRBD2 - TGTGCCAGCAGTTACCTAGCGGGGATCACGCAGTATTTT CASSYLAGITQYF
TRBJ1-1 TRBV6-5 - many TGTGCCAGCAGTTACTCAGACCGGGGTAACACTGAAGCTTTCTTT CASSYSDRGNTEAFF
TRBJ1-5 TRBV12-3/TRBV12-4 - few TGTGCCAGCAGGCTCGGACCGTACAATCAGCCCCAGCATTTT CASRLGPYNQPQHF
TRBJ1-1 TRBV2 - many TGTGCCACCAGGGCGAGTGGCACTGAAGCTTTCTTT CATRASGTEAFF